This T cell receptor beta chain was identified during a study of breast tumors, draining lymph nodes, adjacent tissues. Findings of the study overall: Tumor and nontumor repertoires were significantly more similar in luminal-like than in basal-like breast cancer. Compared with lymph nodes, tumors were less diverse; compared with nontumor tissue, more.

One entry per CDR3 protein, called by TCRdb with MiXCR from the multiplex PCR reads. The sample lists fewer than 300,000 distinct CDR3 sequences; about 32% were seen once. Breast cancer patients provided tissue from their axillary draining lymph nodes. In this sample, this clonotype turned up many times. The antigen is not known. V lost 0 bases to trimming and J lost 5 bases, with 14 bases between them. The CDR3 has 15 amino acids. Germline-derived CDR1 and CDR2 are SGHNT and YYREEE (reference sequence). Source material: axillary lymph node tissue. The V and J genes are TRBV5-4 and TRBJ2-5; D is perhaps TRBD1 or TRBD2 (5 bases each). The sequence was obtained from a female donor with breast cancer. Some clones in this sample may be carry-over from other donors' samples. As DNA, the CDR3 is TGTGCCAGCAGCTTGGGGGGACCAGATGGGGAGACCCAGTACTTC. Translating gives CASSLGGPDGETQYF.